Included here is one T cell receptor (beta chain) sequence, with context. Its antigen is not yet known. Qualities for individual bases were not recorded, and no much larger clone is one base off. Trimming takes 6 bases off V and 7 bases off J; junction bases not matched to a gene: 10. The germline V gene sets CDR1 to MNHEY and CDR2 to SVGEGT. The CDR3 covers 14 residues, taking in both the cysteine and the phenylalanine. Just CDR3 DNA is preserved here, 42 bases in frame from base 1. This record comes from a study of blood T cell repertoires in COVID-19 (dated by TCRdb to 2018 to 2021). General notes on the study: Samples from collaborators originated in the United States, Italy and Spain and spanned both the acute and convalescent phases of COVID-19. The prospective study material was composed of cDNA or gDNA derived from T cells, B-cell-depleted T cells, or PBMCs. The dataset comprised deeply sampled blood TCRbeta repertoires from subjects exposed to, actively infected with, or recovered from COVID-19. The repertoires were released in a freely available public database meant as a resource for research on the immune response to SARS-CoV-2. The samples were drawn from two sources: the first 160 participants of the ongoing ImmuneRACE study, and 1,200 or so subjects contributed by 6 global collaborators. The sample metadata nearly always contained a de-identified subject ID, COVID-19 status, age in years and sex. Where HLA class I and class II types were available, the types were taken from metadata supplied by the sample provider, not from assay-based typing. Paper-wide results and their limitations: Clinical and demographic metadata were provided uncurated, with the amount varying by source and participant.

The collaborating institutions used their own protocols to collect whole blood in K2EDTA tubes. Collaborator samples were shipped for TCRbeta analysis as frozen whole blood, isolated PBMCs, or DNA extracted from either sample type. The immunoSEQ Assay, a bias-controlled multiplex PCR, was used to amplify TCRbeta CDR3 regions from genomic DNA. The study's own analysis went as follows. The number of nucleated cells in each sample was estimated from the amplification of reference gene primers within the assay. To quantify the absolute abundance of each unique TCRbeta CDR3 rearrangement, sequence reads were collapsed and filtered. Productive Simpson clonality was computed per sample as the square root of Simpson's diversity index over productive rearrangements. TCRdb carries this immuneACCESS record with in-frame sequences only. Its versions omit some clonotypes, under half of them owing to an unresolved V gene in the studies checked, with the rest unexplained. From that table come the V and J calls and clone size; the DNA was used to work out D and trimming. The sample profile shows tens of thousands of clones; 65% to 90% of them were found once. Around 4% of the sample is in the top ten clones.

Recombination connected TRBV6-2 or TRBV6-3 to TRBJ2-5; the central 8 bases match TRBD1. This sequence originates from a man aged 55 to 70 with acute or convalescent COVID-19. Material for sequencing was peripheral blood. The CDR3 reads as follows: CASSETGGYVTQYF. The DNA sequence follows: TGTGCCAGCAGCGAAACAGGGGGTTATGTGACCCAGTACTTC.